This T cell receptor (beta chain) derives from a study of blood T cell repertoires in COVID-19 (dated by TCRdb to about 2020). About the full investigation: The collaborator samples originated in the United States, Italy and Spain and spanned the acute and convalescent phases of COVID-19. The sample metadata nearly always contained a de-identified subject ID, COVID-19 status, age in years and sex. HLA class I and class II types, where available, came from metadata supplied by the sample provider rather than from assay-based typing. Deeply sampled blood TCRbeta repertoires from subjects exposed to, actively infected with, or recovered from COVID-19 were included in the dataset. The samples were drawn from two sources: the first 160 participants of the ongoing ImmuneRACE study, and 1,254 subjects contributed by 6 global collaborators. The prospective study material was composed of cDNA or gDNA derived from T cells, B-cell-depleted T cells, or PBMCs. The repertoires were released in a freely available public database intended as a resource for research on the immune response to SARS-CoV-2. Here is what the overall study found, with its caveats: How much clinical and demographic metadata was included differed by source and by participant, and the metadata was provided uncurated.

Points on this clone: The specificity of this receptor is unknown. No qualities accompany the bases; no much larger clone lies one base away.

The CDR3 starts with the cysteine, ends with the phenylalanine, and has 14 residues. Of all the DNA, just the CDR3 is kept, 42 bases in frame from base 1. CDR1 is given as LGHNA and CDR2 as YNFKEQ, both from the germline V gene. V loses 2 bases, J loses 8 bases, and the germline ends lie 10 bases apart. TCRbeta CDR3 regions were amplified from genomic DNA using the immunoSEQ Assay, a bias-controlled multiplex PCR. The study's processing was this. Within the assay, amplification of reference gene primers was used to estimate how many nucleated cells each sample contained. To quantify the absolute abundance of each unique TCRbeta CDR3 rearrangement, sequence reads were collapsed and filtered. For each sample, productive Simpson clonality was calculated by taking the square root of Simpson's diversity index across productive rearrangements. This is the immuneACCESS table as TCRdb keeps it, with only in-frame sequences that have V and J called. A part of the clones is gone; compared with another copy, unresolved V genes explain less than half, and the rest is unexplained. That table furnishes V, J and clone size, whereas the DNA furnished D and trimming. A total of around 250,000 clones appear in this sample, approximately 92% of them only once. The ten largest clonotypes hold about 4.6% of the sample.

Samples from volunteer blood donors who had recovered from COVID-19 were contributed by a second Seattle source. The collaborating institutions used their own protocols to collect whole blood in K2EDTA tubes. For TCRbeta analysis, collaborators shipped samples in one of three forms: frozen whole blood, isolated PBMCs, or DNA extracted from either of those sample types. This receptor chain uses TRBV4-2 and TRBJ1-6; no D gene call is confident. Sample: peripheral blood. The TCR comes from a woman in her forties who had recovered from COVID-19. In nucleotides, the sequence is TGTGCCAGCAGCCAACGAGGATCTGATTCACCCCTCCACTTT. This gives the protein CASSQRGSDSPLHF.